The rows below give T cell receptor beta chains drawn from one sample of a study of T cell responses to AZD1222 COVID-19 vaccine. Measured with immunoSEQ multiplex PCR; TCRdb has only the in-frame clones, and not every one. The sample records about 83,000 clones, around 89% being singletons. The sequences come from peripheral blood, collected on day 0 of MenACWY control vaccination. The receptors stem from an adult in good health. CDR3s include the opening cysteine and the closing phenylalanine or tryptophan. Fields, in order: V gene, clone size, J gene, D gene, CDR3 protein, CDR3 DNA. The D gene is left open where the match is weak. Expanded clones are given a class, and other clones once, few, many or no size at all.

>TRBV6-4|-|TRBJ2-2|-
CASSEGDKGETGELFF
TGTGCCAGCAGTGAAGGAGACAAGGGGGAAACCGGGGAGCTGTTTTTT
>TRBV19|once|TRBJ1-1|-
CASSVGHLNTEAFF
TGTGCCAGTAGTGTGGGACACCTGAACACTGAAGCTTTCTTT
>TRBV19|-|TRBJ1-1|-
CASSIGRVNTEAFF
TGTGCCAGTAGTATTGGCAGGGTGAACACTGAAGCTTTCTTT
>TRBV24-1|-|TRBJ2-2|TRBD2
CATSDRTSGKRTGELFF
TGTGCCACCAGTGACCGGACTAGCGGGAAGAGGACCGGGGAGCTGTTTTTT
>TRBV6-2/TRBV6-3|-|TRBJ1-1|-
CASSYGDRLTEAFF
TGTGCCAGCAGTTACGGGGATCGACTCACTGAAGCTTTCTTT
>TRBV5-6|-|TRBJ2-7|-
CASSLAAGVEQYF
TGTGCCAGCAGCTTGGCTGCGGGTGTCGAGCAGTACTTC
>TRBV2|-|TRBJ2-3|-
CASSRTDTQYF
TGTGCCAGCAGTCGCACAGATACGCAGTATTTT
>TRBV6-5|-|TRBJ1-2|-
CASSLTSNFYTF
TGTGCCAGCAGCCTAACCTCAAATTTCTACACCTTC
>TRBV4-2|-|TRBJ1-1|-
CASSLTNRGQNTEAFF
TGTGCCAGCAGCCTTACAAACCGCGGGCAAAACACTGAAGCTTTCTTT
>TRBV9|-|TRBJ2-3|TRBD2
CASSAIGLAGGNTQYF
TGTGCCAGCAGCGCCATCGGACTAGCGGGAGGAAATACGCAGTATTTT
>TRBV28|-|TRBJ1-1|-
CASSLKRGSNTEAFF
TGTGCCAGCAGTTTAAAGAGAGGATCGAACACTGAAGCTTTCTTT
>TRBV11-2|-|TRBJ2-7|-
CASSLTEAGTYEQYF
TGTGCCAGCAGCCTGACTGAGGCAGGGACCTACGAGCAGTACTTC
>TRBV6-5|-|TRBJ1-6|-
CASTRGGLISPLHF
TGTGCCAGCACTCGGGGGGGTTTAATCTCACCCCTCCACTTT
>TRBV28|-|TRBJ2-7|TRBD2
CASRLAGGDISYEQYF
TGTGCCAGCAGACTCGCGGGGGGAGACATCTCCTACGAGCAGTACTTC
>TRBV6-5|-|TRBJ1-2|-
CASRSGLGGYTF
TGTGCCAGCAGATCAGGGTTGGGTGGCTACACCTTC
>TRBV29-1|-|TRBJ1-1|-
CSVDRGGTEAFF
TGCAGCGTTGACAGGGGTGGTACTGAAGCTTTCTTT
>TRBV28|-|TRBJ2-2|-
CASQGTNTGELFF
TGTGCCAGCCAGGGTACTAACACCGGGGAGCTGTTTTTT